This is a list of T cell receptor beta chains from one sample in a study of cytomegalovirus exposure and HLA in healthy donors. Using immunoSEQ multiplex PCR, the repertoire was profiled, and TCRdb retains in-frame clones only, with some absent. This sample has fewer than 250,000 clones, with 70% to 75% found just once. The source material was PBMCs. The source of these receptors is a man younger than 45 in good health and CMV-seropositive. Both conserved end residues are part of each CDR3. Each record gives: D gene, V gene, clone size, J gene, CDR3 DNA, CDR3 protein. A D gene is named only where the DNA matches it firmly. Rows may omit the clone size; those that give it use once, few, many or a size class.

>TRBD1|TRBV19|once|TRBJ1-1
TGTGCCAGTAGTATTGGGGGACAGCCCGCTGAAGCTTTCTTT
CASSIGGQPAEAFF
>TRBD1|TRBV30|.|TRBJ2-5
TGTGCCTGGAGTACAGGGGCGGGCGAGACCCAGTACTTC
CAWSTGAGETQYF
>TRBD1|TRBV7-9|.|TRBJ2-7
TGTGCCAGCAGCTTAGTCGGGACAGGGTCGTCCGAGCAGTACTTC
CASSLVGTGSSEQYF
>.|TRBV19|.|TRBJ1-2
TGTGCCAGTAGTATTGGGCAGAATTTCTATGGCTACACCTTC
CASSIGQNFYGYTF
>.|TRBV9|once|TRBJ2-2
TGTGCCAGCAGCGTAGATACTACCTACACCGGGGAGCTGTTTTTT
CASSVDTTYTGELFF
>TRBD1|TRBV18|.|TRBJ1-2
TGTGCCAGCTCCCCCGGGACAGGGGGCGCTGGGCCCTTC
CASSPGTGGAGPF
>.|TRBV5-6|.|TRBJ2-4
TGTGCCAGCAGCTTCGATGGCGGTTCCAAAAACATTCAGTACTTC
CASSFDGGSKNIQYF
>TRBD1|TRBV11-1|few|TRBJ1-6
TGTGCCAGCAGCTCGTCTGGGACAGAGAATTCACCCCTCCACTTT
CASSSSGTENSPLHF
>TRBD1|TRBV11-2|.|TRBJ1-6
TGTGCCAGCAGTTTGGGGACAGGGTATAATTCACCCCTCCACTTT
CASSLGTGYNSPLHF
>.|TRBV7-6|.|TRBJ2-2
TGTGCCAGCAGCTCCCTCTTGCGGAAGAACACCGGGGAGCTGTTTTTT
CASSSLLRKNTGELFF
>.|TRBV9|.|TRBJ1-2
TGTGCCAGCAGCGTCGGTGGGGGTGGTCCAGCGGGTGGCTACACCTTC
CASSVGGGGPAGGYTF
>.|TRBV2|few|TRBJ1-2
TGTGCCAGCAGTGACAGGGGTTCCAACTATGGCTACACCTTC
CASSDRGSNYGYTF
>TRBD1|TRBV15|.|TRBJ2-1
TGTGCCACCAGCAGGGCATTTCAAACAGGGGCAAGCTCCTACAATGAGCAGTTCTTC
CATSRAFQTGASSYNEQFF
>.|TRBV21-1|.|TRBJ1-2
TGTGCCAGCAGCAAAGAACAGCAGAACTATGGCTACACCTTC
CASSKEQQNYGYTF
>TRBD1|TRBV28|.|TRBJ2-7
TGTGCCAGCAGTTTACCAGGGGGAAGGGAGCAGTACTTC
CASSLPGGREQYF
>.|TRBV7-9|.|TRBJ2-1
TGTGCCAGCAGCAAAGCACGGGGGTCTTACAATGAGCAGTTCTTC
CASSKARGSYNEQFF
>.|TRBV27|.|TRBJ1-1
TGTGCCAGCAGTTACCAGGATAACACTGAAGCTTTCTTT
CASSYQDNTEAFF
>TRBD2|TRBV29-1|.|TRBJ2-3
TGCAGCGTCCGGGGGGGCACAGATACGCAGTATTTT
CSVRGGTDTQYF